The next 10 T cell receptor beta chains were all read from a single sample in a study of T cell repertoires in cytomegalovirus infection. TCRdb used MiXCR to reprocess the reads, holding one entry per CDR3 protein. This repertoire shows 680,000 or so distinct CDR3 sequences, roughly a third found once; its top ten account for around a sixth. These receptors lack a known antigen. Source: cultured PBMCs, taken from culture after CMV antigen stimulation. These receptors originate from a human donor in good health (CMV status not recorded). Some clones in this sample may be carry-over from other donors' samples.

The V and J genes are TRBV5-3 and TRBJ2-3; possible D gene TRBD2, 6 bases. TRBV5-3 is an open reading frame whose function is uncertain. V was clipped by 8 bases and J by 3 bases, with 19 bases between them. This CDR3 comprises 15 residues. The CDR3 DNA reads TGTGCCAGCAGCCTCACTAGCTTTCGTACAGATACGCAGTATTTT. This gives the protein CASSLTSFRTDTQYF.

This clonotype was counted a few times. The chain employs TRBV19 and TRBJ2-1, with a tentative D call TRBD1 (5 bases). From germline, CDR1 is LNHDA and CDR2 SQIVND (reference sequence). The germline V and J ends were trimmed by 3 bases and 4 bases, with 16 bases remaining between them. The CDR3 totals 16 residues. This CDR3 is CASSIRQGKTYNEQFF. The CDR3 nucleotides are TGTGCCAGTAGTATTAGGCAGGGAAAAACTTACAATGAGCAGTTCTTC.

This clonotype was counted at least ten times. The chain couples TRBV5-4 to TRBJ2-7, with D possibly being TRBD2 (7 bases). V was cut by 4 bases and J by 0 bases, with 20 bases left in between. This CDR3 has 17 residues. Per germline, CDR1 SGHNT and CDR2 YYREEE (reference sequence). CDR3 in amino acids: CASSPNAGAGSSYEQYF. The CDR3 DNA reads TGTGCCAGCAGCCCCAACGCGGGGGCAGGTAGCTCCTACGAGCAGTACTTC.

This clonotype was counted a few times. This CDR3 reads CASSRSGGSYNEQFF. The CDR3, as DNA: TGTGCCAGCAGCCGCAGCGGGGGGTCGTACAATGAGCAGTTCTTC. The chain links TRBV11-2 to TRBJ2-1, with 9 nucleotides matching TRBD2. The length of the CDR3 is 15 residues. With V trimmed by 5 bases and J by 4 bases, 6 bases remained unmatched. CDR1 is SGHAT, CDR2 FQNNGV, per germline.

This clonotype appeared a few times. V usage is TRBV7-2 and J usage is TRBJ1-2; a weak D match, TRBD1 (6 bases). CDR1 is SGHTA, CDR2 FQGNSA, per germline. The CDR3 totals 11 residues. The ends were cut back, 11 bases at V and 2 bases at J, with 9 bases in the middle. CDR3 in DNA: TGTGCCGCAGGGGAGAACTATGGCTACACCTTC. It is translated as CAAGENYGYTF.

This clonotype occurred a few times. The rearrangement uses TRBV6-1 and TRBJ2-7; TRBD2 matches 9 bases. Trimming removed 3 bases from V and 5 bases from J; junction bases left unmatched: 14. CDR3 length: 17 residues. CDR1 and CDR2 (germline): MNHNS, SASEGT. CDR3: CASSDPLGREGANEQYF. In DNA form, the CDR3 reads TGTGCCAGCAGTGACCCCTTAGGGCGGGAGGGCGCCAACGAGCAGTACTTC.

V and J are TRBV20-1 and TRBJ1-4; TRBD1 is a possible D gene (5 bases). V lost 6 bases and J 7 bases, leaving 15 bases between the germline ends. Germline CDR1 and CDR2: DFQATT and SNEGSKA (reference sequence). This CDR3 is 13 amino acids long. CDR3 protein: CSATGLSGEKLFF. In DNA form, the CDR3 reads TGCAGTGCGACGGGGCTGAGCGGTGAAAAACTGTTTTTT.

The chain recombines TRBV7-6 with TRBJ2-1, with D possibly being TRBD1 (6 bases). V was clipped by 4 bases and J by 3 bases, with 10 bases between them. Germline assignment: CDR1 SGHVS and CDR2 FNYEAQ. The CDR3 spans 14 residues. CDR3: CASSSRDIYNEQFF. CDR3 DNA: TGTGCCAGCAGCTCGAGGGACATCTACAATGAGCAGTTCTTC.

V usage is TRBV11-2 and J usage is TRBJ1-5; weak D call: TRBD1 (5 bases). CDR1 SGHAT and CDR2 FQNNGV come from the germline V gene. Deletions cut 2 bases from V and 7 bases from J, with 12 bases between. The CDR3 runs 14 residues. This CDR3 reads CASSLSQGAQPQHF. CDR3 DNA: TGTGCCAGCAGCTTAAGCCAGGGTGCGCAGCCCCAGCATTTT.

This chain links TRBV11-2 with TRBJ2-5; D not resolved. The CDR3 has 14 amino acids. Trimming shortened V by 1 base and J by 5 bases, and 11 bases separated the two germline ends. Per the germline V gene, CDR1 is SGHAT and CDR2 is FQNNGV. The CDR3 DNA sequence: TGTGCCAGCAGCTTAGGTCTGGGGTTGGAGACCCAGTACTTC. Translated, it gives CASSLGLGLETQYF.